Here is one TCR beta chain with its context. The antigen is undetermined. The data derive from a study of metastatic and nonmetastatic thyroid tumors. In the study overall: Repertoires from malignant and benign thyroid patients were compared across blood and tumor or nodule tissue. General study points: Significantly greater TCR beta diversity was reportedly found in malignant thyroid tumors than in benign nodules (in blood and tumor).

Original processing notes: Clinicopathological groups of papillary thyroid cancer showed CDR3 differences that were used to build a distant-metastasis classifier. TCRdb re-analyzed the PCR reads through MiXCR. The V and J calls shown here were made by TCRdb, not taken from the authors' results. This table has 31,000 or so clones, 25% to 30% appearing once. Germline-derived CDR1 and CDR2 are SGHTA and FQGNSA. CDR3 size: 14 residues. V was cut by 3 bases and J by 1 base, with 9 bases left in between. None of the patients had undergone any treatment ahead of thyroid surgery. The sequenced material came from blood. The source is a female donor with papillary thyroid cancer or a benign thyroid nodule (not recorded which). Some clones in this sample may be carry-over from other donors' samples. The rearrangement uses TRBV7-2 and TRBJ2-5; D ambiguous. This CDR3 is CASSFLALQETQYF. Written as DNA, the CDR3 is TGTGCCAGCAGCTTTTTAGCACTCCAAGAGACCCAGTACTTC.